This TCR beta chain was captured in a study of identical twins. Study-wide points: Sequences that were out-of-frame, alpha and twin-shared displayed an excess of low generation probability.

This CDR3 is built from 14 residues. Germline CDR1 DFQATT, CDR2 SNEGSKA (reference sequence). J gave up 6 bases and V 4 bases, and 4 bases lay outside the gene matches. To note about this clonotype: Its antigen is undetermined.

The donors were all healthy and Caucasian. Through template switching, a universal primer site was introduced, and the cDNA contained unique molecular identifiers. TCRdb used MiXCR to reprocess the 5' RACE reads, holding one entry per CDR3 protein. Altogether about 520,000 distinct CDR3 sequences are present, roughly 21% being singletons, with the ten largest covering 0.75% to 0.95%. The same data also contributed to another study, on T cells expressing NK-cell markers. As that report states: Each of roughly six donors carried dominant NKG2C+ clonotypes accounting for about 1.0-7.0% of CD8+ T cells.

Sequencing was carried out using CD4+ T cells sorted from blood. The sequence derives from a woman between 18 and 30 years old in good health. The chain is built from TRBV20-1 and TRBJ2-1; 12 bases map to TRBD2. The CDR3 DNA reads TGCAGTGCTACCCTAGCGGGAGGGGCCAATGAGCAGTTCTTC. Amino acid sequence: CSATLAGGANEQFF.